Included here is one T cell receptor (beta chain) sequence, with context. The antigen is undetermined. 200 to 250 ng DNA, tens of thousands of T cell genomes, went into each sorted-subset replicate PCR. TCRdb keeps only in-frame clones here, not all; method: immunoSEQ multiplex PCR. The repertoire has around 1.6 million clones, nearly 99% of them found once; the top ten carry 0.4% to 0.55%. Division of CD4+ cells produced a CD45RA+ naive subset and a CD45RA-negative memory subset. This sample was taken from a study of shared clonotypes between healthy human individuals. Study overall: Used for every donor were three CD4 naive, three CD4 memory, two CD8 naive and one CD8 memory plate.

Study-wide findings and caveats: In general, naive subsets displayed greater estimated richness than memory subsets did.

The source of this sequence is a man aged 25-45 years in good health. The sample was naive CD4+ T cells sorted from blood. Subset here: CD45RA+ positively selected.

The CDR3 region has the DNA TGTGCCAGCGAACAAACGGCGGGAGGGCCCCACAATGAGCAGTTCTTC. It is translated as CASEQTAGGPHNEQFF. The rearrangement joins TRBV28 to TRBJ2-1; 9 nucleotides match TRBD2. Germline V gives CDR1 MDHEN, CDR2 SYDVKM. This CDR3 is built from 16 residues. Trimming at V came to 8 bases and at J to 5 bases, leaving 13 bases not matched to a gene.